This T cell receptor beta chain was sequenced for a study of graft-versus-host responses after intestinal transplantation. Study-wide points: Individuals who had graft-donor T cell macrochimerism had allografts that showed high graft-versus-host to host-versus-graft clonal ratios.

V dropped 3 bases and J dropped 5 bases, with 14 bases sitting between them. Germline V gene sequence: CDR1 MNHEY, CDR2 SMNVEV (reference sequence). CDR3 size: 15 residues. Clones were sequenced by immunoSEQ multiplex PCR, and TCRdb holds only the in-frame ones, with some missing. This table holds tens of thousands of clones, around 90% found once. A word on this clone: The target antigen is unknown.

Source: unstimulated CD8+ T cells sorted from spleen or lymph node cells, taken before intestinal transplant. This receptor was obtained from a human donor who received an intestinal transplant. This sequence joins TRBV27 and TRBJ2-1, with D perhaps TRBD2 (5 bases). The CDR3 DNA reads TGTGCCAGCAGTTTCACGGGGTTTAGCCACAATGAGCAGTTCTTC. Amino acid sequence: CASSFTGFSHNEQFF.